The next 28 T cell receptor beta chains were all read from a single sample in a study of T cells after yellow fever vaccination. Via MiXCR, TCRdb re-called the 5' RACE reads, giving one row per CDR3 protein. Seen here are about 53,000 distinct CDR3 sequences, about 5.6% observed once, and the top ten hold 30% to 35%. The sample here was PBMCs, either bulk or a sorted T-cell subset (CD4+, CD8+, memory, or dextramer-sorted; not recorded which), taken on the day of the yellow fever booster vaccination. Receptor source: a man aged 18 to 30 who received the YFV17D yellow fever vaccine.

CDR3 coding DNA: TGCAGTGCTAGAGCTTCGATACCCTTATATGGCTACACCTTC. It translates to CSARASIPLYGYTF. V usage is TRBV20-1 and J usage is TRBJ1-2, with D unresolved. CDR1 DFQATT and CDR2 SNEGSKA come from the germline V gene (reference sequence). This CDR3 spans 14 amino acids. V was clipped by 1 base and J by 5 bases, with 14 bases between them.

This clonotype was observed a handful of times. The chain carries TRBV11-2 and TRBJ2-5; D tentatively fits TRBD1 or TRBD2 (6 bases each). The CDR3 length is 19 residues. CDR1 SGHAT and CDR2 FQNNGV come from the germline V gene. V lost 3 bases and J lost 0, with 23 bases in between. The CDR3 DNA sequence: TGTGCCAGCAGCTTCCCCGGCGGGACAACTATTAGGTACCAAGAGACCCAGTACTTC. Translating gives CASSFPGGTTIRYQETQYF.

This clonotype was detected only a few times. The chain uses TRBV7-9 and TRBJ2-1; 9 bases match TRBD1. Trimming took 5 bases from V and 4 from J; bases not matched to a gene: 3. This CDR3 is 14 amino acids long. In germline, CDR1 is SEHNR, CDR2 FQNEAQ (reference sequence). The CDR3 DNA sequence: TGTGCCAGCAGCCAGGACAGGGGTTACAATGAGCAGTTCTTC. Amino acids: CASSQDRGYNEQFF.

This clonotype was seen many times. The gene calls are TRBV5-5 and TRBJ2-2; D is tentatively TRBD1 or TRBD2 (5 bases each). Germline loops: CDR1 SGHKS, CDR2 YYEKEE (reference sequence). V was clipped by 4 bases and J by 11 bases, with 12 bases between them. CDR3 size: 12 residues. In DNA, the CDR3 is TGTGCCAGCAGCCAGCGGACAATTGAGCTGTTTTTT. Translation: CASSQRTIELFF.

In its sample, this clonotype was seen many times. The chain is built from TRBV18 and TRBJ2-7; TRBD1 aligns across 7 bases. The V and J ends lost 6 bases and 3 bases, in that order; junction bases with no gene match: 5. This CDR3 spans 13 amino acids. Per germline, CDR1 KGHSH and CDR2 LQKENI. The CDR3 DNA reads as TGTGCCAGCTCGCCCGGGACAGTCTACGAGCAGTACTTC. Amino acid sequence: CASSPGTVYEQYF.

The rearrangement uses TRBV25-1 and TRBJ1-4, with TRBD1 matching over 9 bases. The J segment lost 8 bases and the V segment lost 2 bases, leaving 3 bases of the junction unmatched. CDR1 is MGHDK, CDR2 SYGVNS, per germline. This CDR3 region has 14 residues. As DNA, the CDR3 is TGTGCCAGCAGTGAAGACAGGGGGGTGGAAAAACTGTTTTTT. This encodes CASSEDRGVEKLFF.

The sample holds a few counts of this clonotype. The chain joins TRBV18 to TRBJ1-5; no definite D call. The CDR3 has 13 amino acids. Trimming cost V 2 bases and J 4 bases, with 6 bases left between them. Germline loops: CDR1 KGHSH, CDR2 LQKENI. The CDR3 DNA is TGTGCCAGCTCACCAGCGCAAAATCAGCCCCAGCATTTT. Its protein product is CASSPAQNQPQHF.

The chain joins TRBV5-4 to TRBJ1-4, with 8 positions matching TRBD1. The CDR3 has 15 residues. V lost 4 bases and J lost 4; bases outside the gene matches: 6. CDR1 SGHNT and CDR2 YYREEE come from the germline V gene (reference sequence). In DNA form, the CDR3 reads TGTGCCAGCAGCCTACAGGGGGAGCTTAATGAAAAACTGTTTTTT. It specifies CASSLQGELNEKLFF.

The table lists this clonotype with many counts. The chain combines TRBV29-1 with TRBJ2-3, with 8 bases that match TRBD1. This CDR3 has 15 residues. Germline V CDR1 and CDR2: SQVTM, ANQGSEA. Losses at the gene ends were 6 bases for V and 0 bases for J; bases not matched to a gene: 8. This chain's CDR3 is CSVVGGQASTDTQYF. In nucleotides, the CDR3 is TGCAGCGTCGTTGGGGGACAGGCTAGCACAGATACGCAGTATTTT.

This clonotype showed up many times. The DNA of the CDR3 is TGTGCCAGCAGCTTCGAAGGGTACGAGCAGTACGTC. Translated, it gives CASSFEGYEQYV. The J gene is TRBJ2-7, the V gene TRBV7-8; D gene unclear. The germline V gene has CDR1 SGHVS and CDR2 FQNEAQ. This CDR3 is built from 12 residues. Trimming pared 3 bases from V and 4 bases from J, leaving 7 bases between.

This clonotype was counted at least ten times. The J gene is TRBJ1-2, the V gene TRBV12-3 or TRBV12-4; 8 bases match TRBD1. Trimming at V came to 2 bases and at J to 6 bases, leaving 11 bases not matched to a gene. The length of the CDR3 is 16 residues. As DNA, the CDR3 is TGTGCCAGCAGTTTAATAACGACAGGGGTCGAGAATGGCTACACCTTC. Translating gives CASSLITTGVENGYTF.

V usage is TRBV9 and J usage is TRBJ1-1; D is unresolved. Trimming cost V 0 bases and J 0 bases, with 9 bases left between them. The CDR3 runs 15 residues. Germline V gives CDR1 SGDLS, CDR2 YYNGEE. The CDR3 loop reads CASSVDSTVNTEAFF. The CDR3 DNA reads as TGTGCCAGCAGCGTAGATTCAACGGTGAACACTGAAGCTTTCTTT. Full variable domain (rest looked up from reference TRBV9 and TRBJ1-1): DSGVTQTPKHLITATGQRVTLRCSPRSGDLSVYWYQQSLDQGLQFLIQYYNGEERAKGNILERFSAQQFPDLHSELNLSSLELGDSALYFCASSVDSTVNTEAFFGQGTRLTVV.

This clonotype was observed at least ten times. V and J are TRBV10-1 and TRBJ2-3, with D perhaps given as TRBD1 or TRBD2 (5 bases each). V lost 6 bases to trimming and J lost 0 bases, with 13 bases between them. The CDR3 extends over 15 amino acids. Germline CDR1 WNHNN, CDR2 SYGVQD (reference sequence). DNA for the CDR3: TGCGCCAGCAGCTGTGGGGGACCTAGCACAGATACGCAGTATTTT. Protein sequence: CASSCGGPSTDTQYF.

This clonotype was detected ten times or more. The V and J genes are TRBV5-1 and TRBJ1-1; the match to TRBD1 covers 8 bases. CDR3 length: 15 amino acids. CDR1 is SGHRS, CDR2 YFSETQ, per germline. After removal of 4 bases from V and 1 base from J, the junction contained 6 bases not matched to a gene. The CDR3 DNA sequence: TGCGCCAGCAGCGCCTCTACAGGGGGGAACACTGAAGCTTTCTTT. Protein product: CASSASTGGNTEAFF. The full variable domain, completed using reference TRBV5-1 and TRBJ1-1, is KAGVTQTPRYLIKTRGQQVTLSCSPISGHRSVSWYQQTPGQGLQFLFEYFSETQRNKGNFPGRFSGRQFSNSRSEMNVSTLELGDSALYLCASSASTGGNTEAFFGQGTRLTVV.

The chain carries TRBV4-1 and TRBJ2-7; 10 positions agree with TRBD1. Germline loops: CDR1 MGHRA, CDR2 YSYEKL. This CDR3 is built from 15 residues. The trim removed 4 bases at V and 3 bases at J, leaving 6 bases unmatched. CDR3 sequence (DNA): TGCGCCAGCAGCCCAAGGGGGACAGGGGACTACGAGCAGTACTTC. Its protein product is CASSPRGTGDYEQYF.

V gene TRBV13 combines with J gene TRBJ2-3; tentative D call: TRBD1 (5 bases). The ends were cut back, 1 base at V and 2 bases at J, with 7 bases in the middle. Germline-derived CDR1 and CDR2 are PRHDT and FYEKMQ (reference sequence). The CDR3 runs 14 residues. CDR3 nucleotides: TGTGCCAGCAGCTTAGACAGGAACACAGATACGCAGTATTTT. Translating it yields CASSLDRNTDTQYF. Looking up the rest from reference TRBV13 and TRBJ2-3 gives the full variable domain: AAGVIQSPRHLIKEKRETATLKCYPIPRHDTVYWYQQGPGQDPQFLISFYEKMQSDKGSIPDRFSAQQFSDYHSELNMSSLELGDSALYFCASSLDRNTDTQYFGPGTRLTVL.

This chain joins TRBV7-8 and TRBJ1-2; possibly TRBD1 for D (6 bases). Deletions cut 1 base from V and 6 bases from J, with 15 bases between. The CDR3 covers 15 residues. Germline V gene data show CDR1 as SGHVS and CDR2 as FQNEAQ. The CDR3 DNA reads as TGTGCCAGCAGCTTAGGGGGGGCGCCTCGAGATGGCTACACCTTC. This gives the protein CASSLGGAPRDGYTF.

This clonotype was counted ten times or more. The rearrangement links TRBV29-1 to TRBJ2-7, with 7 bases fitting TRBD2. V gave up 7 bases and J gave up 0 bases; unmatched junction bases: 3. CDR1 SQVTM and CDR2 ANQGSEA come from the germline V gene. The CDR3 has 12 residues. As DNA, the CDR3 is TGCAGCGCCCGGGGGGACTCCTACGAGCAGTACTTC. The encoded protein is CSARGDSYEQYF.

This clonotype was observed many times. This chain uses TRBV20-1 with TRBJ2-2, with D possibly matching TRBD1 (5 bases). V shed 1 base and J shed 1 base, with 7 bases lying between them. CDR1 is DFQATT and CDR2 is SNEGSKA in the germline V gene (reference sequence). The CDR3 runs 14 residues. CDR3 in amino acids: CSARGGENTGELFF. CDR3 nucleotide sequence: TGCAGTGCTAGAGGGGGCGAGAACACCGGGGAGCTGTTTTTT.

A few counts support this clonotype. This chain links TRBV7-2 with TRBJ2-5; the D gene could be TRBD1 or TRBD2 (6 bases each). Per the germline V gene, CDR1 is SGHTA and CDR2 is FQGNSA. The CDR3 has 14 amino acids. Trimming stripped 6 bases from V and 1 base from J, with 12 bases between. This CDR3 is CASRSGATQETQYF. The CDR3 DNA reads TGTGCCAGCAGGTCGGGGGCTACCCAAGAGACCCAGTACTTC.

This clonotype came up many times. The V call is TRBV12-3 or TRBV12-4, the J call TRBJ2-1, with 8 positions matching TRBD1. This CDR3 contains 13 residues. V trimming: 3 bases; J trimming: 9 bases; junction bases outside the gene matches: 4. Here the CDR3 reads CASSLDRVSEQFF. CDR3 nucleotide sequence: TGTGCCAGCAGTTTGGACAGGGTGAGTGAGCAGTTCTTC.

This clonotype was picked up many times. This chain links TRBV12-3 or TRBV12-4 with TRBJ2-5; D might be TRBD1 (5 bases). V shed 8 bases and J shed 5 bases, with 12 bases lying between them. This CDR3 region has 12 residues. The CDR3 coding sequence is TGTGCCAGCGGGGCCAGGCCGGAGACCCAGTACTTC. Translated, it gives CASGARPETQYF.

This clonotype was seen ten or more times. V usage is TRBV6-2 or TRBV6-3 and J usage is TRBJ2-7; TRBD1 or TRBD2 may be the D gene (6 bases each). The germline V gene has CDR1 MNHEY and CDR2 SVGEGT. V lost 5 bases, J lost 0 bases, and 14 bases lay in between. CDR3 length: 15 residues. CDR3 sequence reads: CASSLGGWGSYEQYF. The CDR3 DNA follows: TGTGCCAGCAGTCTCGGGGGCTGGGGCTCCTACGAGCAGTACTTC.

This clonotype came up many times. V is TRBV9 and J is TRBJ1-1; no definite D call. CDR1 and CDR2 from the germline V gene are SGDLS and YYNGEE. The germline V and J ends were trimmed by 0 bases and 1 base, with 7 bases remaining between them. The CDR3 loop spans 14 amino acids. DNA for the CDR3: TGTGCCAGCAGCGTAGGTTCAGGGAACACTGAAGCTTTCTTT. This translates into CASSVGSGNTEAFF.

This clonotype was detected many times. Here the CDR3 DNA reads TGTGCCAGCAGCTTAGGAAGCGGGGGGTTCTACGAGCAGTACTTC. Protein sequence: CASSLGSGGFYEQYF. This rearrangement joins TRBV7-6 to TRBJ2-7, with 9 nucleotides matching TRBD2. The germline V gene encodes CDR1 SGHVS and CDR2 FNYEAQ. The CDR3 has 15 residues. Germline trimming cut 1 base from V and 3 bases from J; bases unmatched to any gene: 4.

This clonotype was seen a few times. The chain couples TRBV10-2 to TRBJ1-2; no clear D. The CDR3 contains 12 residues. Trimming left V 3 bases short and J 2 bases short, with 4 bases between. CDR1 is WSHSY and CDR2 is SAAADI in the germline V gene. The CDR3 DNA follows: TGCGCCAGCAGTGACAGCAACTATGGCTACACCTTC. Translation: CASSDSNYGYTF.

The chain combines TRBV21-1 with TRBJ2-7. TRBV21-1 is a pseudogene. This CDR3 spans 15 amino acids. CDR3 in DNA: TGTGCCAGCAGCAAAAAAGTAGGTAAAATGAACGAGCAGTACGTC. It yields the protein CASSKKVGKMNEQYV.

This clonotype was recorded at least ten times. The chain joins TRBV7-6 to TRBJ2-1, with D possibly being TRBD2 (7 bases). Germline CDR1 is SGHVS and CDR2 is FNYEAQ. This CDR3 region has 15 residues. Trimming shortened V by 5 bases and J by 2 bases, and 13 bases separated the two germline ends. CDR3 region: CASSAGAGTYNEQFF. The CDR3 coding sequence is TGTGCCAGCAGCGCGGGGGCAGGAACCTACAATGAGCAGTTCTTC.